Here is one TCR beta chain with its context. In the original analysis: By means of reference gene primer amplification, nucleated cell counts were estimated. Only in-frame clones appear in the TCRdb table, and some are missing; sequencing was by immunoSEQ multiplex PCR. D and trimming were read from the DNA, whereas the V and J calls and clone size are those reported in that table. The data show tens of thousands of clones, roughly 85% seen once. The source of the sample is a study of blood T cell repertoires in COVID-19. Overall study: COVID-19 samples collected from the United States, Italy and Spain covered acute and convalescent phases. PBMCs, B-cell-depleted T cells, or T cells provided the cDNA or gDNA that made up the material.

V lost 5 bases to trimming and J lost 2 bases; unmatched junction nucleotides: 7. The length of the CDR3 is 16 residues. Germline V gene data show CDR1 as LNHNV and CDR2 as YYDKDF (reference sequence). Sequenced sample: peripheral blood. This TCR was recovered from a human donor in a cohort sampled during active COVID-19. The J gene is TRBJ1-3, the V gene TRBV15; 9 bases fit TRBD1. CDR3 amino acids: CATSAPTGGTGNTIYF. The DNA of the CDR3 is TGTGCCACCAGCGCCCCTACAGGGGGCACTGGAAACACCATATATTTT.